The 22 T cell receptor beta chains listed next were all sequenced from one sample in a study of blood T cell repertoires in COVID-19. Assay used: immunoSEQ multiplex PCR; TCRdb lists only in-frame clones, some missing. The table has tens of thousands of clones, around nine tenths seen once. The sequenced sample was peripheral blood. These receptors were taken from a man aged 55 to 70 with acute or convalescent COVID-19.

This clone showed up just once. The V and J genes are TRBV5-4 and TRBJ2-7; TRBD1 agrees at 8 bases. The germline CDR1 and CDR2 sequences are SGHNT and YYREEE (reference sequence). There are 13 residues in the CDR3. Losses at the gene ends were 6 bases for V and 7 bases for J; bases not matched to a gene: 9. CDR3 nucleotides: TGTGCCAGCATGGACAGGGCGTTCCGGGAGCAGTACTTC. It is translated as CASMDRAFREQYF.

The J gene is TRBJ1-3, the V gene TRBV28; D is perhaps TRBD1 (5 bases). The CDR3 has 16 amino acids. In germline, CDR1 is MDHEN, CDR2 SYDVKM. Deletions cut 5 bases from V and 7 bases from J, with 21 bases between. The CDR3: CASSPINRGKGNTIYF. In nucleotides, the CDR3 is TGTGCCAGCAGTCCCATTAATCGGGGGAAAGGCAACACCATATATTTT.

The chain has TRBV7-2 and TRBJ1-6; the D gene is possibly TRBD1 (5 bases). Germline V CDR1 and CDR2: SGHTA, FQGNSA. This CDR3 spans 15 amino acids. V was cut by 2 bases and J by 8 bases, with 13 bases left in between. CDR3 sequence reads: CASSLNGGNYSPLHF. For the CDR3, the DNA is TGTGCCAGCAGCTTAAACGGGGGTAATTATTCACCCCTCCACTTT.

This clone was seen just once. V usage is TRBV7-3 and J usage is TRBJ2-1; TRBD2 matches at 7 bases. This CDR3 spans 14 amino acids. The V segment lost 6 bases and the J segment 7 bases; nucleotides outside the gene matches: 9. Germline V gene data show CDR1 as SGHTA and CDR2 as FQGTGA. The CDR3 is CASRPSGEKNEQFF. CDR3 nucleotide sequence: TGTGCCAGCAGGCCTAGCGGAGAAAAAAATGAGCAGTTCTTC.

In DNA form, the CDR3 reads TGCGCCAGCAGGGAACAGGGGATCTCCTACGAGCAGTACTTC. It translates to CASREQGISYEQYF. The V call is TRBV10-2, the J call TRBJ2-7; 7 positions agree with TRBD1. In germline, CDR1 is WSHSY, CDR2 SAAADI. CDR3 size: 14 residues. J was trimmed by 0 bases and V by 6 bases; bases with no gene match: 5.

The rearrangement joins TRBV6-4 to TRBJ2-3; 11 bases are shared with TRBD2. This CDR3 is built from 18 residues. Trimming at V came to 4 bases and at J to 2 bases, leaving 11 bases not matched to a gene. CDR1 is MRHNA, CDR2 SNTAGT, per germline. The CDR3 here is CASSAGLAGLKPTDTQYF. In DNA, the CDR3 is TGTGCCAGCAGTGCTGGACTAGCGGGCCTTAAACCCACAGATACGCAGTATTTT.

CDR3 coding DNA: TGTGCTAGTGGTTTGGTATTGCAGGGCTTGAACACTGAAGCTTTCTTT. Its protein product is CASGLVLQGLNTEAFF. The chain uses TRBV12-5 and TRBJ1-1; TRBD1 might be the D (5 bases). Looked up from germline, CDR1 is LGHNT and CDR2 is FRNRAP. V dropped 0 bases and J dropped 0 bases, with 11 bases sitting between them. There are 16 residues in the CDR3.

The chain employs TRBV4-1 and TRBJ2-1; TRBD2 matches 8 bases. The V gene's germline CDR1 is MGHRA and CDR2 YSYEKL. The CDR3 runs 17 residues. The trim removed 1 base at V and 7 bases at J, leaving 12 bases unmatched. The CDR3 DNA reads as TGCGCCAGCAGCCAAGGGCCCAGCGGGAGTGAGGAGAATGAGCAGTTCTTC. Amino acids: CASSQGPSGSEENEQFF.

This clone came up a few times. The rearrangement links TRBV18 to TRBJ1-6; 8 positions match TRBD1. The CDR3 has 17 amino acids. Losses at the gene ends were 8 bases for V and 4 bases for J; bases not matched to a gene: 13. The germline V gene encodes CDR1 KGHSH and CDR2 LQKENI. For the CDR3, the DNA is TGTGCCAGCACGGACAGGGAACCCCCGCCATATAATTCACCCCTCCACTTT. This codes for CASTDREPPPYNSPLHF. Combining the CDR3 with reference TRBV18 and TRBJ1-6 gives the whole variable domain NAGVMQNPRHLVRRRGQEARLRCSPMKGHSHVYWYRQLPEEGLKFMVYLQKENIIDESGMPKERFSAEFPKEGPSILRIQQVVRGDSAAYFCASTDREPPPYNSPLHFGNGTRLTVT.

The rearrangement joins TRBV5-1 to TRBJ1-2; D remains unclear. This CDR3 has 14 amino acids. In germline, CDR1 is SGHRS, CDR2 YFSETQ. The ends were cut back, 4 bases at V and 4 bases at J, with 14 bases in the middle. CDR3 nucleotides: TGCGCCAGCAGCCCGACCGACACCTCCTATGGCTACACCTTC. It translates to CASSPTDTSYGYTF.

The chain carries TRBV6-5 and TRBJ1-2, with D hard to call. Germline CDR1 and CDR2: MNHEY and SVGAGI. V lost 2 bases to trimming and J lost 4 bases, with 8 bases between them. The CDR3 is made up of 13 amino acids. CDR3 sequence: CASSYREGYGYTF. The CDR3 DNA reads TGTGCCAGCAGTTACAGGGAGGGCTATGGCTACACCTTC.

The CDR3 region has the DNA TGTGCCAGCAGGGAAGATCAGGGATTTGTCTATGGCTACACCTTC. This encodes CASREDQGFVYGYTF. The chain recombines TRBV6-6 with TRBJ1-2; D perhaps matches TRBD1 (5 bases). CDR1 and CDR2 from the germline V gene are MNHNY and SVGAGI (reference sequence). The CDR3 sequence is 15 residues long. With 6 bases removed from V and 4 bases from J, the gap between germline ends came to 18 bases.

The genes are TRBV14 and TRBJ1-4, with 7 bases aligning to TRBD1. This CDR3 contains 15 residues. V shed 2 bases, J shed 7 bases, and the junction held 7 bases outside the gene matches. CDR1 and CDR2 (germline): SGHDN, FVKESK. The CDR3 DNA reads as TGTGCCAGCAGCCAATATCAGGGGGACGGTGAAAAACTGTTTTTT. Encoded protein: CASSQYQGDGEKLFF.

The count of this clone is one. The rearrangement links TRBV5-1 to TRBJ2-2; 8 nucleotides line up with TRBD2. The CDR3 loop spans 15 amino acids. V lost 2 bases and J lost 7; bases outside the gene matches: 7. The germline V gene has CDR1 SGHRS and CDR2 YFSETQ. The CDR3 DNA reads as TGCGCCAGCAGCTTTTCCGGGACTAGAAACGGGGAGCTGTTTTTT. It codes for CASSFSGTRNGELFF.

V usage is TRBV4-1 and J usage is TRBJ1-5; 8 positions match TRBD1. The CDR3 sequence is 14 residues long. Germline V gene data show CDR1 as MGHRA and CDR2 as YSYEKL. The junction had 1 base not matched to a gene; V was cut back by 2 bases and J by 4 bases. Written as DNA, the CDR3 is TGCGCCAGCAGCCAACAGGGGGCGAATCAGCCCCAGCATTTT. It codes for CASSQQGANQPQHF.

This chain connects TRBV28 to TRBJ1-4; TRBD1 matches at 12 bases. After removal of 3 bases from V and 3 bases from J, the junction contained 5 bases not matched to a gene. The V gene's germline CDR1 is MDHEN and CDR2 SYDVKM. This CDR3 region has 17 residues. CDR3 amino acids: CASSFRGQGASNEKLFF. DNA of the CDR3: TGTGCCAGCAGTTTTAGGGGACAGGGGGCTTCTAATGAAAAACTGTTTTTT.

This clone is classed as medium-sized. The rearrangement links TRBV7-8 to TRBJ2-7, with D possibly TRBD1 on 5 matching bases. In germline, CDR1 is SGHVS, CDR2 FQNEAQ. The CDR3 consists of 13 residues. Between the trimmed V and J ends, which lost 5 bases and 0 bases, there was a span of 8 bases. The CDR3 nucleotides read TGTGCCAGCAGCGGGGCCCTCTCCTACGAGCAGTACTTC. Translation: CASSGALSYEQYF.

The CDR3 coding sequence is TGCGCCAGCAGCTCGACAGGGGCGGAAGCTTTCTTT. Protein sequence: CASSSTGAEAFF. The rearrangement joins TRBV5-1 to TRBJ1-1, with TRBD1 matching 8 bases. CDR1 is SGHRS and CDR2 is YFSETQ in the germline V gene. V lost 3 bases to trimming and J lost 8 bases; unmatched junction nucleotides: 3. This CDR3 comprises 12 residues.

V is TRBV2 and J is TRBJ2-3; 10 positions agree with TRBD2. With 5 bases clipped from V and 2 bases from J, the junction kept 4 bases outside the gene matches. The CDR3 has 15 amino acids. Per germline, CDR1 SNHLY and CDR2 FYNNEI. The CDR3 sequence is CASSPGLAYTDTQYF. The CDR3 bases are TGTGCCAGCAGTCCGGGACTAGCGTACACAGATACGCAGTATTTT.

The gene calls are TRBV10-2 and TRBJ1-2; TRBD1 agrees at 7 bases. This CDR3 comprises 14 residues. CDR1 is WSHSY, CDR2 SAAADI, per germline. The ends lost 3 bases at V and 2 bases at J; junction bases unmatched: 3. The CDR3 spells CASSERGPNYGYTF. The CDR3, as DNA: TGCGCCAGCAGTGAAAGGGGGCCCAACTATGGCTACACCTTC.

V and J are TRBV4-1 and TRBJ1-2; a weak D match, TRBD1 (6 bases). CDR3 length: 17 amino acids. Germline V gene sequence: CDR1 MGHRA, CDR2 YSYEKL. Trimming cost V 1 base and J 4 bases, with 19 bases left between them. The CDR3 coding sequence is TGCGCCAGCAGCCAAGGAAGGAGAACCGGGACACTCTATGGCTACACCTTC. Protein sequence: CASSQGRRTGTLYGYTF.

V gene TRBV5-1 combines with J gene TRBJ2-1, with D perhaps TRBD2 (5 bases). Trimming pared 0 bases from V and 8 bases from J, leaving 18 bases between. The CDR3 runs to 16 residues. CDR1 is SGHRS and CDR2 is YFSETQ in the germline V gene. CDR3 DNA sequence: TGCGCCAGCAGCTTGGAGGCCGGCCGGCGGGTCGATGAGCAGTTCTTC. It specifies CASSLEAGRRVDEQFF.